This T cell receptor beta chain stems from a study of beta chain features in type 1 diabetes. Study outcomes and limitations: A moderate, significant TCRB CDR3 shortening appeared in type 1 diabetes across four CD4+ subsets. Fewer insertions but more deletions were seen at VDJ junctions in type 1 diabetes patients.

This CDR3 spans 14 amino acids. Germline V gene data show CDR1 as SGHRS and CDR2 as YFSETQ. Trimming left V 4 bases short and J 4 bases short, with 12 bases between. Regarding this clone: Its antigen is not known.

The isolated RNA, all of it, was reverse transcribed, so expressed TCRB transcripts were what got sequenced. TCRdb's copy holds only in-frame clones and misses some; the assay was immunoSEQ multiplex PCR. This sample has about 160,000 clones, with approximately 8.1% found just once. The source is a man aged 18 to 29 with type 1 diabetes. The sample comprised central memory CD4+ T cells from blood. The chain couples TRBV5-1 to TRBJ2-1; D is unclear. The CDR3 loop reads CASSPRSAYNEQFF. DNA of the CDR3: TGCGCCAGCAGCCCGAGGTCGGCGTACAATGAGCAGTTCTTC.